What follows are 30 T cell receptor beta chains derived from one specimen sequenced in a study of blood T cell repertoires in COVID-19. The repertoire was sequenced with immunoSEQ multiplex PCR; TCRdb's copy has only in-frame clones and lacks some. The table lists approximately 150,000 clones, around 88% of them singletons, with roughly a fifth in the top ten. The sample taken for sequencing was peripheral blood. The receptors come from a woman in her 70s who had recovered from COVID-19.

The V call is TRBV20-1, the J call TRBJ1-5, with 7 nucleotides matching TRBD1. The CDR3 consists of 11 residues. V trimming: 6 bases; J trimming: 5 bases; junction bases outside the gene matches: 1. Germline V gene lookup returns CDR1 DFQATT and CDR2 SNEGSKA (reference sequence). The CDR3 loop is CSAQGDQPQHF. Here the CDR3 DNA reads TGCAGTGCCCAGGGGGATCAGCCCCAGCATTTT.

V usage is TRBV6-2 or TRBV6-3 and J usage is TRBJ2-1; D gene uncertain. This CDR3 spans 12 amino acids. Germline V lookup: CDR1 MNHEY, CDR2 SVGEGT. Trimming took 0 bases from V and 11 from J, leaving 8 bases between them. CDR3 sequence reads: CASSYSFQKQFF. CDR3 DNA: TGTGCCAGCAGTTACTCGTTCCAGAAGCAGTTCTTC.

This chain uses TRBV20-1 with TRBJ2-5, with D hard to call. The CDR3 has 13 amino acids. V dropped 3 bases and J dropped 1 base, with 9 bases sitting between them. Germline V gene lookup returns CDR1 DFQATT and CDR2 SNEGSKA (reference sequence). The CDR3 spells CSASRQVQETQYF. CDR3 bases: TGCAGTGCTAGTAGACAAGTCCAAGAGACCCAGTACTTC.

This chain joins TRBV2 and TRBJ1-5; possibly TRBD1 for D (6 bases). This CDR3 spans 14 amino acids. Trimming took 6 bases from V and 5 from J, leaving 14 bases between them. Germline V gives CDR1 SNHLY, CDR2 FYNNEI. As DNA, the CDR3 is TGTGCCAGCAGGGGTCGGGGGGCTGATCAGCCCCAGCATTTT. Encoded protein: CASRGRGADQPQHF.

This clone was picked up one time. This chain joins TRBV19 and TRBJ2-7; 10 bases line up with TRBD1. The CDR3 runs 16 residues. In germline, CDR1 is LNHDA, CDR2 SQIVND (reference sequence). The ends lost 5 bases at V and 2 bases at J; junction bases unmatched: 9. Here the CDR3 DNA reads TGTGCCAGTAGTGGGTACCCGGGACAGGGGACCTACGAGCAGTACTTC. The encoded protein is CASSGYPGQGTYEQYF.

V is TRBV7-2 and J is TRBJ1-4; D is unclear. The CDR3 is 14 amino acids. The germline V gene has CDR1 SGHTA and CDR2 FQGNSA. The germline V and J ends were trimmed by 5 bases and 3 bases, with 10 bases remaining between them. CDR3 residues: CASSRSAANEKLFF. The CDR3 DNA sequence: TGTGCCAGCAGCCGGTCCGCGGCTAATGAAAAACTGTTTTTT.

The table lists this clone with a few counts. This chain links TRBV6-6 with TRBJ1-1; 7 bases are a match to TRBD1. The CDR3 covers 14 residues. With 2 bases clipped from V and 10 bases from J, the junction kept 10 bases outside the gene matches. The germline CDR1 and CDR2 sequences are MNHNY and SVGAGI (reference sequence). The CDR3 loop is CASSYGGDSLLAFF. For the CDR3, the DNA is TGTGCCAGCAGTTACGGTGGGGACAGTCTACTAGCTTTCTTT.

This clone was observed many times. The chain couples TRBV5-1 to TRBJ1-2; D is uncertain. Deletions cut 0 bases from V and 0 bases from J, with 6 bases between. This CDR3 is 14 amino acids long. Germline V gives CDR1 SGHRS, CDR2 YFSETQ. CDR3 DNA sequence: TGCGCCAGCAGCTTGGGGGGAGCTAACTATGGCTACACCTTC. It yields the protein CASSLGGANYGYTF.

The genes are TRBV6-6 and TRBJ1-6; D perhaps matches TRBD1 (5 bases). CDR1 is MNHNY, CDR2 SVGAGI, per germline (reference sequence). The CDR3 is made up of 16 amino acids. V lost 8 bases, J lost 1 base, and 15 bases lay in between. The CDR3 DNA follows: TGTGCCAGCCAAAACGGGGGGGGATCCTATAATTCACCCCTCCACTTT. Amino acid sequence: CASQNGGGSYNSPLHF.

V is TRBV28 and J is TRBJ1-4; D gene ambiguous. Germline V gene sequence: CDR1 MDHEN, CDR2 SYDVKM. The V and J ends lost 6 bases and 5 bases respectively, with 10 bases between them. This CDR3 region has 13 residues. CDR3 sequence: CASRTWANEKLFF. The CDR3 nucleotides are TGTGCCAGCAGAACGTGGGCGAATGAAAAACTGTTTTTT.

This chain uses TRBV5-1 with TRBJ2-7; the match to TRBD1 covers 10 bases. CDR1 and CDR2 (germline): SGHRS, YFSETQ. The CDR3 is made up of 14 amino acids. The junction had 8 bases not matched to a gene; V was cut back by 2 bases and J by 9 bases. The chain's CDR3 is CASSFPGQGNGQYF. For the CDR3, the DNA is TGCGCCAGCAGCTTCCCGGGACAGGGGAACGGGCAGTACTTC.

CDR3: CASSLRGANEKLFF. CDR3 DNA: TGCGCCAGCAGCCTCAGGGGGGCTAATGAAAAACTGTTTTTT. The J gene is TRBJ1-4, the V gene TRBV4-3; TRBD1 aligns across 7 bases. This CDR3 comprises 14 residues. In germline, CDR1 is LGHNA, CDR2 YSLEER. Losses at the gene ends were 4 bases for V and 3 bases for J; bases not matched to a gene: 2.

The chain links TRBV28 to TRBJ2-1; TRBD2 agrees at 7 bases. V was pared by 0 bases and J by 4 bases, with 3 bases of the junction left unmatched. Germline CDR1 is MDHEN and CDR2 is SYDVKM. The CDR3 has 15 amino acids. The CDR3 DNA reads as TGTGCCAGCAGTTTATGGGGGGAGGGATACAATGAGCAGTTCTTC. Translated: CASSLWGEGYNEQFF. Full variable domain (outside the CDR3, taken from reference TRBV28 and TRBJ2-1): DVKVTQSSRYLVKRTGEKVFLECVQDMDHENMFWYRQDPGLGLRLIYFSYDVKMKEKGDIPEGYSVSREKKERFSLILESASTNQTSMYLCASSLWGEGYNEQFFGPGTRLTVL.

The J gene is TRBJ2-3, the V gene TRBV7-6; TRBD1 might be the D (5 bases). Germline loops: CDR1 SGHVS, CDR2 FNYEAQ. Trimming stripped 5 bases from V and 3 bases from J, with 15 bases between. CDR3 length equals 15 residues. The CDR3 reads CASSERGSRTDTQYF. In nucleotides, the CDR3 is TGTGCCAGCAGCGAAAGGGGATCGAGAACAGATACGCAGTATTTT.

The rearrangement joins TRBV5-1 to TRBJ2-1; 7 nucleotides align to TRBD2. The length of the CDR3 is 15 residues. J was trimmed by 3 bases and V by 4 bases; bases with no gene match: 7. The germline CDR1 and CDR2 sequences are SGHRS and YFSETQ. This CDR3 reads CASSHEAGIYNEQFF. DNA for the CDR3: TGCGCCAGCAGCCACGAAGCGGGAATCTACAATGAGCAGTTCTTC. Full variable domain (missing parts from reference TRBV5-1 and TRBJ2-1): KAGVTQTPRYLIKTRGQQVTLSCSPISGHRSVSWYQQTPGQGLQFLFEYFSETQRNKGNFPGRFSGRQFSNSRSEMNVSTLELGDSALYLCASSHEAGIYNEQFFGPGTRLTVL.

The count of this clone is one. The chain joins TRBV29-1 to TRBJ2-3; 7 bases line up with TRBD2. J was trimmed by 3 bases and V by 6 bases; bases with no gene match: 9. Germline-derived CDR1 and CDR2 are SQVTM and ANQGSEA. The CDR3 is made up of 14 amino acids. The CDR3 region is CSVREAQGTDTQYF. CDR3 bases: TGCAGCGTACGGGAGGCGCAGGGTACAGATACGCAGTATTTT.

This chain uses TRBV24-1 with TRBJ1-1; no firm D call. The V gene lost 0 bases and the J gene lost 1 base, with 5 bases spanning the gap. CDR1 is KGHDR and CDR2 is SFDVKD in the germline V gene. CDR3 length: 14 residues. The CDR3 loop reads CATSDLWQNTEAFF. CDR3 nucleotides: TGTGCCACCAGTGATTTGTGGCAGAACACTGAAGCTTTCTTT.

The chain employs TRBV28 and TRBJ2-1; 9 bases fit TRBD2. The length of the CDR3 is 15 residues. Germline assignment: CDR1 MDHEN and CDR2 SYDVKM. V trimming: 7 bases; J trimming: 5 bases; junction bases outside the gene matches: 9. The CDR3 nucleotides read TGTGCCAGCACGGGACTAGCCCTACTAGACAATGAGCAGTTCTTC. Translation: CASTGLALLDNEQFF.

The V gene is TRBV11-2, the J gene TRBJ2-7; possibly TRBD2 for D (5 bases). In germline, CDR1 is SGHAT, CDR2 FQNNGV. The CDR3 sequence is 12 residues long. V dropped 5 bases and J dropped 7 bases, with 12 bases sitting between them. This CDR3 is CASSVTRSEQYF. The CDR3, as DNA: TGTGCCAGCAGCGTAACTAGGTCAGAGCAGTACTTC.

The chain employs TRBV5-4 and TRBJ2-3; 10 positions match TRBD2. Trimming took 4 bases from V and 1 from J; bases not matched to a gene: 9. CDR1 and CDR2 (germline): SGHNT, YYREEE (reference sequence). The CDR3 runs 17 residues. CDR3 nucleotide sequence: TGTGCCAGCAGCCTGGCTTCTAGCGGGGGAGGCACAGATACGCAGTATTTT. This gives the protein CASSLASSGGGTDTQYF.

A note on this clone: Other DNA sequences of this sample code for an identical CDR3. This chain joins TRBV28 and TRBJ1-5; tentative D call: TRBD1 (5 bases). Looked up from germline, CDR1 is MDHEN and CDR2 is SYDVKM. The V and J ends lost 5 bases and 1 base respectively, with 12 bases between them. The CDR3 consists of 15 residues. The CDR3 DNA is TGTGCCAGCAGTCTCGGGGGGGGAAGCAATCAGCCCCAGCATTTT. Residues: CASSLGGGSNQPQHF.

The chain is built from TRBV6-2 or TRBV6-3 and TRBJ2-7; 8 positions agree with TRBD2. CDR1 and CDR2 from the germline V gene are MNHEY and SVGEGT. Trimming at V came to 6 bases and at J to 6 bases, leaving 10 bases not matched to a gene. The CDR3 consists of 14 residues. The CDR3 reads CASSPGLGGPEQYF. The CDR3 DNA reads TGTGCCAGCAGCCCGGGACTAGGTGGCCCCGAGCAGTACTTC.

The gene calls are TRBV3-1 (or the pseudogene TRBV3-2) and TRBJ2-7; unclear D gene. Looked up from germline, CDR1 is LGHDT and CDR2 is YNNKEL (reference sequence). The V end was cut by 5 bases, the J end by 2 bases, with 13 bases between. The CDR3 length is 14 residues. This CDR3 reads CASSNPGGAYEQYF. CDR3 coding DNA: TGTGCCAGCAGCAACCCGGGTGGCGCCTACGAGCAGTACTTC.

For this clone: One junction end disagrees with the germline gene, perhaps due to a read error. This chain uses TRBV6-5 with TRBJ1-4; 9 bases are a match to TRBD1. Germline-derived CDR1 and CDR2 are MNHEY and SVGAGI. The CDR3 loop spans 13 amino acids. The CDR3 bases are TGTGCCACTAGGGGACAGGGTGATGAGAAACTGTTTTTT. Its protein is CATRGQGDEKLFF.

CDR3 region: CASGLVEGTEAFF. CDR3 nucleotide sequence: TGTGCTAGTGGTTTGGTGGAGGGGACTGAAGCTTTCTTT. The chain recombines TRBV12-5 with TRBJ1-1; maybe TRBD1 (5 bases). Trimming cost V 0 bases and J 5 bases, with 7 bases left between them. CDR3 length: 13 residues. The germline V gene has CDR1 LGHNT and CDR2 FRNRAP.

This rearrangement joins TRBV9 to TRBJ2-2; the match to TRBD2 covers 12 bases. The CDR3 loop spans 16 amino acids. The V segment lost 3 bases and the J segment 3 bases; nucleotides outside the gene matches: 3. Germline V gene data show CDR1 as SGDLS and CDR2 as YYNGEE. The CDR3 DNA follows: TGTGCCAGCAGCGCCCGACTAGCGGGGGACACCGGGGAGCTGTTTTTT. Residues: CASSARLAGDTGELFF.

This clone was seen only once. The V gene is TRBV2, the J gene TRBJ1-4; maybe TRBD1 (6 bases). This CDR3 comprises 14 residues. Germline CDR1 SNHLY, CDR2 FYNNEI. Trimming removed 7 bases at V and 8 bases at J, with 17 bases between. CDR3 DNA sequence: TGTGCCAGCACCCGTCTCAAGGGGGTCGAAAAACTGTTTTTT. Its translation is CASTRLKGVEKLFF.

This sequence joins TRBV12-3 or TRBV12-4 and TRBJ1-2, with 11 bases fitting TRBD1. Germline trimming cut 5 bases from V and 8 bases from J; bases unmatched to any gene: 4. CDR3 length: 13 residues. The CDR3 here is CASSTRTGGGYTF. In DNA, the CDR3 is TGTGCCAGCAGTACTAGGACAGGGGGCGGCTACACCTTC.

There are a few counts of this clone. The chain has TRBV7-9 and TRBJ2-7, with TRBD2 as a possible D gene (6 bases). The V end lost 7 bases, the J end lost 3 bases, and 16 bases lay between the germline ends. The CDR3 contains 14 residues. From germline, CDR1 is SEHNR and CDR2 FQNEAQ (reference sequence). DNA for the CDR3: TGTGCCAGCAACCAACAGGAGGGGAGCTACGAGCAGTACTTC. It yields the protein CASNQQEGSYEQYF.

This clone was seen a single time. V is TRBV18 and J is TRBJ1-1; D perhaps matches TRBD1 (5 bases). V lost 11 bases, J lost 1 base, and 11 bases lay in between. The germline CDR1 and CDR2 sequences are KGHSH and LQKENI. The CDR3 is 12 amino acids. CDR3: CAVAGGNTEAFF. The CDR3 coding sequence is TGTGCCGTGGCCGGGGGGAACACTGAAGCTTTCTTT.